The 22 T cell receptor beta chains below were found in one sample sequenced in a study of shared clonotypes between healthy human individuals. Sequencing used immunoSEQ multiplex PCR; TCRdb keeps in-frame clones, though not all of them. The repertoire has 2 million to 3 million clones, 93% of them found once; the top ten carry approximately 0.37%. Sequencing was done on a sample of naive CD4+ T cells from PBMCs. Subset denoted: CD45RA+ positively selected. These receptors all stem from a young man in good health. Some clones in this sample may be carry-over from other donors' samples.

The chain combines TRBV2 with TRBJ2-4, with 10 bases that match TRBD1. The V gene's germline CDR1 is SNHLY and CDR2 FYNNEI. This CDR3 comprises 13 residues. V lost 8 bases and J lost 6; bases outside the gene matches: 4. The CDR3 is CASGTGVGNIQYF. The CDR3 DNA reads as TGTGCCAGCGGGACAGGGGTGGGAAACATTCAGTACTTC. Using reference TRBV2 and TRBJ2-4 for the parts outside the CDR3, the full variable domain is EPEVTQTPSHQVTQMGQEVILRCVPISNHLYFYWYRQILGQKVEFLVSFYNNEISEKSEIFDDQFSVERPDGSNFTLKIRSTKLEDSAMYFCASGTGVGNIQYFGAGTRLSVL.

Details on this clone: The same CDR3 is also encoded by other DNA sequences in this sample. The chain recombines TRBV7-9 with TRBJ1-1, with D perhaps TRBD1 (6 bases). There are 14 residues in the CDR3. V gave up 1 base and J gave up 4 bases, with 10 bases separating them. Germline CDR1 and CDR2: SEHNR and FQNEAQ (reference sequence). CDR3 loop: CASSLGQGSTEAFF. Written as DNA, the CDR3 is TGTGCCAGCAGCTTAGGCCAGGGGTCCACTGAAGCTTTCTTT.

The chain links TRBV5-1 to TRBJ1-4; 11 bases match TRBD1. The germline V gene has CDR1 SGHRS and CDR2 YFSETQ. The ends lost 4 bases at V and 4 bases at J; junction bases unmatched: 6. The CDR3 extends over 16 amino acids. CDR3 coding DNA: TGCGCCAGCAGCCCGGACAGGGGGCTAGATAATGAAAAACTGTTTTTT. Translated, it gives CASSPDRGLDNEKLFF.

This sequence joins TRBV10-1 and TRBJ1-5; the D gene is possibly TRBD1 (5 bases). The CDR3 contains 13 residues. CDR1 is WNHNN, CDR2 SYGVQD, per germline (reference sequence). The V and J ends lost 2 bases and 4 bases respectively, with 6 bases between them. The CDR3, as DNA: TGCGCCAGCAGTGAGGCAGGGAATCAGCCCCAGCATTTT. Residues: CASSEAGNQPQHF.

In DNA form, the CDR3 reads TGTGCCAGCTCCTCGGTACTAGCGGGAGCCAATGAGCAGTTCTTC. This sequence encodes CASSSVLAGANEQFF. The gene calls are TRBV18 and TRBJ2-1; 11 positions agree with TRBD2. The V segment lost 6 bases and the J segment 6 bases; nucleotides outside the gene matches: 7. Per the germline V gene, CDR1 is KGHSH and CDR2 is LQKENI. The CDR3 is made up of 15 amino acids.

The V gene is TRBV6-5, the J gene TRBJ2-1; TRBD2 might be the D (6 bases). The V and J ends lost 6 bases and 4 bases respectively, with 16 bases between them. Germline CDR1 is MNHEY and CDR2 is SVGAGI. The CDR3 runs 15 residues. Written as DNA, the CDR3 is TGTGCCAGCAGACCCGGGACCAGCGGGTACAATGAGCAGTTCTTC. Its protein is CASRPGTSGYNEQFF.

The chain is built from TRBV11-1 and TRBJ2-3, with D tentatively TRBD2 (5 bases). V was pared by 5 bases and J by 8 bases, with 14 bases between. The CDR3 covers 13 residues. Germline V gene sequence: CDR1 SGHAT, CDR2 FQDESV (reference sequence). The CDR3, as DNA: TGTGCCAGCAGCCCAGAACTAGTCCCTACGCAGTATTTT. This gives the protein CASSPELVPTQYF.

The V call is TRBV5-4, the J call TRBJ2-3; D is tentatively TRBD1 or TRBD2 (5 bases each). Germline CDR1 reads SGHNT; CDR2 reads YYREEE (reference sequence). The CDR3 extends over 16 amino acids. Trimming shortened V by 0 bases and J by 0 bases, and 11 bases separated the two germline ends. In DNA, the CDR3 is TGTGCCAGCAGCTTGGGTCCAGGGACGAGCACAGATACGCAGTATTTT. Protein: CASSLGPGTSTDTQYF.

J is TRBJ2-2 and V is TRBV27, with 10 bases lining up with TRBD2. CDR1 MNHEY and CDR2 SMNVEV come from the germline V gene (reference sequence). The CDR3 length is 15 residues. J gave up 8 bases and V 3 bases, and 6 bases lay outside the gene matches. The CDR3 protein is CASSFSLAGQGELFF. The DNA of the CDR3 is TGTGCCAGCAGTTTCTCACTAGCGGGACAGGGGGAGCTGTTTTTT.

The chain employs TRBV15 and TRBJ2-3; TRBD1 or TRBD2 may be the D gene (6 bases each). The CDR3 is 14 residues long. Germline CDR1 is LNHNV and CDR2 is YYDKDF (reference sequence). V lost 3 bases and J lost 3, with 10 bases in between. The CDR3 loop is CATSSPGATDTQYF. CDR3 nucleotides: TGTGCCACCAGCAGCCCGGGGGCGACAGATACGCAGTATTTT.

This chain uses TRBV5-1 with TRBJ2-7, with a tentative D call TRBD2 (6 bases). The germline V gene encodes CDR1 SGHRS and CDR2 YFSETQ. Trimming took 3 bases from V and 7 from J, leaving 17 bases between them. The CDR3 loop spans 14 amino acids. The CDR3 region is CASSWGLDQSEQYF. The DNA of the CDR3 is TGCGCCAGCAGCTGGGGACTGGACCAGTCGGAGCAGTACTTC.

This clone was picked up one time. This rearrangement joins TRBV18 to TRBJ1-3; D call uncertain. This CDR3 comprises 15 residues. V was cut by 2 bases and J by 1 base, with 9 bases left in between. CDR1 is KGHSH and CDR2 is LQKENI in the germline V gene. This CDR3 is CASSPDRASGNTIYF. In DNA, the CDR3 is TGTGCCAGCTCACCAGATAGAGCATCTGGAAACACCATATATTTT.

In DNA, the CDR3 is TGTGCCAGCAGCTTAGTATCCGGGGCGGAAAAACTGTTTTTT. This encodes CASSLVSGAEKLFF. V usage is TRBV11-2 and J usage is TRBJ1-4; possibly TRBD1 for D (5 bases). The CDR3 consists of 14 residues. The germline V gene has CDR1 SGHAT and CDR2 FQNNGV. V was cut by 1 base and J by 8 bases, with 11 bases left in between.

V usage is TRBV15 and J usage is TRBJ2-1, with D unresolved. The germline V gene has CDR1 LNHNV and CDR2 YYDKDF (reference sequence). Trimming took 0 bases from V and 5 from J, leaving 8 bases between them. The CDR3 has 14 residues. The CDR3 loop reads CATSREQINNEQFF. CDR3 in DNA: TGTGCCACCAGCAGAGAGCAGATTAACAATGAGCAGTTCTTC.

The gene calls are TRBV5-1 and TRBJ2-5, with 11 bases fitting TRBD2. The germline V gene has CDR1 SGHRS and CDR2 YFSETQ. Unmatched junction bases numbered 4, after V lost 1 base and J lost 5 bases. CDR3 length equals 15 residues. CDR3 bases: TGCGCCAGCAGCTTGAATAGCGGGAGGGGTGAGACCCAGTACTTC. Translation: CASSLNSGRGETQYF.

The genes are TRBV20-1 and TRBJ2-3, with D perhaps matching TRBD1 (6 bases). The CDR3 has 11 residues. CDR1 is DFQATT and CDR2 is SNEGSKA in the germline V gene (reference sequence). The ends were cut back, 6 bases at V and 12 bases at J, with 16 bases in the middle. The CDR3 loop is CSASNRDIQYF. CDR3 DNA: TGCAGTGCGTCGAACCGGGACATCCAGTATTTT.

CDR3 sequence (DNA): TGTGCCAGCAGTTTAGTCCTAGCGGGAGGGCCCACAGATACGCAGTATTTT. Its translation: CASSLVLAGGPTDTQYF. V gene TRBV28 combines with J gene TRBJ2-3; 12 bases are shared with TRBD2. Germline assignment: CDR1 MDHEN and CDR2 SYDVKM. With V trimmed by 2 bases and J by 2 bases, 5 bases remained unmatched. CDR3 size: 17 residues.

In its sample, this clone was seen once. The rearrangement joins TRBV9 to TRBJ2-1; 8 bases are shared with TRBD2. With V trimmed by 4 bases and J by 0 bases, 9 bases remained unmatched. The CDR3 is 17 amino acids. The germline gives CDR1 SGDLS, CDR2 YYNGEE. CDR3 in amino acids: CASSPRLALSSYNEQFF. CDR3 in DNA: TGTGCCAGCAGCCCCAGACTAGCGCTTAGCTCCTACAATGAGCAGTTCTTC.

The chain recombines TRBV5-6 with TRBJ2-7, with D possibly called TRBD1 or TRBD2 (6 bases each). Germline V gene sequence: CDR1 SGHDT, CDR2 YYEEEE. The germline V and J ends were trimmed by 0 bases and 0 bases, with 10 bases remaining between them. The CDR3 contains 15 residues. Here the CDR3 DNA reads TGTGCCAGCAGCTTGGGGGGGGCGAGCTCCTACGAGCAGTACTTC. Its protein product is CASSLGGASSYEQYF. Full variable domain (rest looked up from reference TRBV5-6 and TRBJ2-7): DAGVTQSPTHLIKTRGQQVTLRCSPKSGHDTVSWYQQALGQGPQFIFQYYEEEERQRGNFPDRFSGHQFPNYSSELNVNALLLGDSALYLCASSLGGASSYEQYFGPGTRLTVT.

The chain's CDR3 is CASSRLELNYEQYF. The DNA of the CDR3 is TGTGCCAGCAGCCGTTTGGAACTGAACTACGAGCAGTACTTC. V gene TRBV28 combines with J gene TRBJ2-7; D remains unclear. Germline CDR1 and CDR2: MDHEN and SYDVKM. CDR3 length: 14 amino acids. Trimming took off 6 bases at V and 3 bases at J, with 15 bases between the two ends.

This chain connects TRBV5-4 to TRBJ1-1, with 7 bases lining up with TRBD1. Germline CDR1 SGHNT, CDR2 YYREEE (reference sequence). The V and J ends lost 5 bases and 1 base, in that order; junction bases with no gene match: 5. The CDR3 contains 14 residues. CDR3 DNA sequence: TGTGCCAGCAGAAAGGACAGGTCGAACACTGAAGCTTTCTTT. Translation: CASRKDRSNTEAFF.

This clone was seen once. The chain has TRBV29-1 and TRBJ2-7; weak D call: TRBD2 (5 bases). The CDR3 sequence is 11 residues long. Trimming cost V 4 bases and J 12 bases, with 16 bases left between them. CDR1 and CDR2 (germline): SQVTM, ANQGSEA. The CDR3 here is CSVVVAPNRYF. As DNA, the CDR3 is TGCAGCGTTGTAGTAGCGCCGAATCGGTACTTC.